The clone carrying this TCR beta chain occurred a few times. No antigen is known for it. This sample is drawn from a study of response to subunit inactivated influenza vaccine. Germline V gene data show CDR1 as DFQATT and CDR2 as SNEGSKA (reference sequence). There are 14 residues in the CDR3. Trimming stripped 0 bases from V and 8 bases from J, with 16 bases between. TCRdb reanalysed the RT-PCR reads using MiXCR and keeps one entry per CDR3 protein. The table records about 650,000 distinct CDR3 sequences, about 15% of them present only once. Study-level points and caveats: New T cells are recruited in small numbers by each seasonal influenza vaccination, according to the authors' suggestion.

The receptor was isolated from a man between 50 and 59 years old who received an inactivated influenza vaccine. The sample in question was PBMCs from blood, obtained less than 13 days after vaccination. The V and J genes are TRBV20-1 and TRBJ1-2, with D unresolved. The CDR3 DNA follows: TGCAGTGCTAGAGATCGGGTTGGTCCATCGGGCTACACCTTC. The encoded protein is CSARDRVGPSGYTF.